This is a list of T cell receptor beta chains from one sample in a study of blood T cell repertoires in COVID-19. TCRdb keeps only in-frame clones here, not all; method: immunoSEQ multiplex PCR. The profile covers about 480,000 clones, with 85% to 90% appearing a single time and 1.5% to 2% taken by the ten largest. Sequencing was carried out using PBMCs or T cells enriched from blood (not recorded which). These receptors all come from a woman aged 35 to 49 who had recovered from COVID-19. CDR3s include the opening cysteine and the closing phenylalanine or tryptophan. Each record gives: clone size, V gene, J gene, CDR3 length, D gene, CDR3 protein, CDR3 DNA. D genes are given only for firm matches. Not every row has a clone size; where given, it reads once, few, many or a size class.

NA	TRBV15	TRBJ1-4	15	NA	CATSSSTVGNEKLFF	TGTGCCACCAGCAGTTCGACAGTGGGGAATGAAAAACTGTTTTTT
NA	TRBV7-2	TRBJ2-7	17	NA	CASSSPLGMIRNYEQYF	TGTGCCAGCAGCTCCCCTCTCGGGATGATAAGAAACTACGAGCAGTACTTC
NA	TRBV21-1	TRBJ2-5	16	NA	CASSTSGKLYQETQYF	TGTGCCAGCAGTACTAGCGGGAAACTATACCAAGAGACCCAGTACTTC
NA	TRBV4-1	TRBJ1-2	18	TRBD1	CASSQDRARGQAAYGYTF	TGCGCCAGCAGCCAAGATCGGGCCAGGGGGCAGGCAGCATATGGCTACACCTTC
NA	TRBV7-9	TRBJ2-1	15	NA	CASSLLQGSYNEQFF	TGTGCCAGCAGCTTGCTGCAGGGTTCCTACAATGAGCAGTTCTTC
NA	TRBV15	TRBJ1-2	13	TRBD1	CATSPDRGQGYTF	TGTGCCACCAGCCCAGACAGGGGGCAAGGCTACACCTTC
NA	TRBV30	TRBJ1-4	14	NA	CAWSVGGLRGKLFF	TGTGCCTGGAGTGTCGGGGGGTTGAGGGGAAAACTGTTTTTT
NA	TRBV4-3	TRBJ2-1	16	TRBD2	CASSLTSGRDYNEQFF	TGCGCCAGCAGCCTAACCAGCGGGAGGGACTACAATGAGCAGTTCTTC
few	TRBV14	TRBJ2-1	16	TRBD2	CASSRTTSGRANEQFF	TGTGCCAGCAGCCGAACGACTAGCGGGAGGGCAAATGAGCAGTTCTTC
NA	TRBV7-2	TRBJ2-3	16	NA	CASSYGSGRTRDTQYF	TGTGCCAGCAGTTATGGTAGCGGCCGGACGCGAGATACGCAGTATTTT